The 10 T cell receptor beta chains in this list originate from one sample, sequenced in a study of T cells in Graves' hyperthyroidism and ophthalmopathy. There were TCR beta CDR3 regions amplified from RNA transcripts. During a first-round RT-PCR of the TCR CDR3, the HTBI primer set was used. MiXCR, run by TCRdb on the multiplex PCR reads, gives a single entry per CDR3 protein. The sample records some 720,000 distinct CDR3 sequences, roughly 15% being singletons. Input material: blood. These receptors originate from a man younger than 30 with Graves' hyperthyroidism.

This clonotype has only a few counts. The chain is built from TRBV9 and TRBJ1-3; D gene uncertain. The germline V gene encodes CDR1 SGDLS and CDR2 YYNGEE. With 1 base removed from V and 0 bases from J, the gap between germline ends came to 8 bases. There are 15 residues in the CDR3. In DNA form, the CDR3 reads TGTGCCAGCAGCGTATGGGCGACCTCTGGAAACACCATATATTTT. As protein: CASSVWATSGNTIYF.

In this sample, this clonotype turned up a few times. The genes are TRBV28 and TRBJ2-7; 7 positions agree with TRBD1. There are 14 residues in the CDR3. The germline V gene encodes CDR1 MDHEN and CDR2 SYDVKM. V shed 5 bases and J 3 bases; nucleotides not matched to a gene: 7. The CDR3: CASSVPGQIYEQYF. CDR3 nucleotide sequence: TGTGCCAGCAGTGTTCCGGGACAGATCTACGAGCAGTACTTC. Supplemented by reference TRBV28 and TRBJ2-7, the full variable domain reads DVKVTQSSRYLVKRTGEKVFLECVQDMDHENMFWYRQDPGLGLRLIYFSYDVKMKEKGDIPEGYSVSREKKERFSLILESASTNQTSMYLCASSVPGQIYEQYFGPGTRLTVT.

This clonotype has ten or more counts. The chain employs TRBV12-3 or TRBV12-4 and TRBJ2-7, with 9 bases identical to TRBD2. The trim removed 6 bases at V and 6 bases at J, leaving 9 bases unmatched. This CDR3 spans 14 amino acids. This CDR3 reads CASSIAGAGGEQYF. As DNA, the CDR3 is TGTGCCAGCAGCATAGCGGGGGCGGGGGGCGAGCAGTACTTC.

This clonotype has ten or more counts. This chain links TRBV28 with TRBJ2-7; either TRBD1 or TRBD2 may fit D (6 bases each). Trimming took off 7 bases at V and 4 bases at J, with 17 bases between the two ends. Germline loops: CDR1 MDHEN, CDR2 SYDVKM. The CDR3 has 14 amino acids. CDR3 sequence: CASNEAGGMYEQYF. In DNA, the CDR3 is TGTGCCAGCAACGAAGCCGGGGGCATGTACGAGCAGTACTTC. Based on the CDR3 plus reference TRBV28 and TRBJ2-7, the full variable domain is DVKVTQSSRYLVKRTGEKVFLECVQDMDHENMFWYRQDPGLGLRLIYFSYDVKMKEKGDIPEGYSVSREKKERFSLILESASTNQTSMYLCASNEAGGMYEQYFGPGTRLTVT.

The V call is TRBV6-1, the J call TRBJ2-1; no definite D call. Germline lookup yields CDR1 MNHNS and CDR2 SASEGT. With 7 bases removed from V and 7 bases from J, the gap between germline ends came to 14 bases. The CDR3 runs 13 residues. CDR3 nucleotide sequence: TGTGCCAGCACTCCAGTGAGGACGAATGAGCAGTTCTTC. Protein sequence: CASTPVRTNEQFF.

V and J are TRBV6-2 or TRBV6-3 and TRBJ1-2; D is uncertain. There are 10 residues in the CDR3. Germline values: CDR1 MNHEY, CDR2 SVGEGT. V lost 9 bases to trimming and J lost 3 bases, with 5 bases between them. For the CDR3, the DNA is TGTGCCAGTGGATACTATGGCTACACCTTC. This translates into CASGYYGYTF.

This clonotype was observed a handful of times. V gene TRBV20-1 combines with J gene TRBJ1-5, with D perhaps matching TRBD1 (6 bases). Trimming removed 3 bases from V and 4 bases from J, with 13 bases in between. This CDR3 has 14 residues. Germline assignment: CDR1 DFQATT and CDR2 SNEGSKA (reference sequence). CDR3 sequence reads: CSASSGGINQPQHF. The CDR3 DNA reads TGCAGTGCTAGTTCCGGGGGCATAAATCAGCCCCAGCATTTT.

This clonotype has ten or more counts. The chain uses TRBV2 and TRBJ2-5; D possibly uses TRBD1 or TRBD2 (5 bases each). The CDR3 contains 14 residues. V was cut by 7 bases and J by 3 bases, with 15 bases left in between. The germline gives CDR1 SNHLY, CDR2 FYNNEI. Here the CDR3 DNA reads TGTGCCAGCAACATCGGGACGTCTAAAGAGACCCAGTACTTC. Its protein is CASNIGTSKETQYF.

This clonotype was counted only a few times. This CDR3 is CSALEKGTGNTIYF. The CDR3 DNA reads TGCAGTGCTTTAGAGAAGGGCACTGGAAACACCATATATTTT. The V gene is TRBV20-1, the J gene TRBJ1-3; D remains unclear. CDR3 length: 14 residues. Trimming shortened V by 5 bases and J by 2 bases, and 13 bases separated the two germline ends. CDR1 and CDR2 from the germline V gene are DFQATT and SNEGSKA (reference sequence).

This clonotype was detected only a few times. The chain recombines TRBV30 with TRBJ2-2; no firm D call. This CDR3 has 14 amino acids. The germline V gene encodes CDR1 GTSNPN and CDR2 SVGIG (reference sequence). Trimming removed 2 bases at V and 5 bases at J, with 12 bases between. DNA for the CDR3: TGTGCCTGGAGTCCGACTTGGTGGACCGGGGAGCTGTTTTTT. Translation: CAWSPTWWTGELFF.